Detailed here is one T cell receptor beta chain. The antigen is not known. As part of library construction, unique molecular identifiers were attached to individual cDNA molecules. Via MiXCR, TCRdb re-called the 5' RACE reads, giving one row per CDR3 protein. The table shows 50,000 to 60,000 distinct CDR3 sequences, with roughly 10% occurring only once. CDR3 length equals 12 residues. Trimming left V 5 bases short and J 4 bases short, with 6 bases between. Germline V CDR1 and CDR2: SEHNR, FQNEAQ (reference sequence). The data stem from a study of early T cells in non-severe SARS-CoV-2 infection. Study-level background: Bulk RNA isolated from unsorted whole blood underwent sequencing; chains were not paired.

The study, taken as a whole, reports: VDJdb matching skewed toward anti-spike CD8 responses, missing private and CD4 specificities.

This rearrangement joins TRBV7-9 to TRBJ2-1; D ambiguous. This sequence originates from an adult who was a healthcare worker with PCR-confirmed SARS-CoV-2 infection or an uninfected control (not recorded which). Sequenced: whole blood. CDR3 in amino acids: CASSHLYNEQFF. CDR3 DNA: TGTGCCAGCAGCCATTTGTACAATGAGCAGTTCTTC.